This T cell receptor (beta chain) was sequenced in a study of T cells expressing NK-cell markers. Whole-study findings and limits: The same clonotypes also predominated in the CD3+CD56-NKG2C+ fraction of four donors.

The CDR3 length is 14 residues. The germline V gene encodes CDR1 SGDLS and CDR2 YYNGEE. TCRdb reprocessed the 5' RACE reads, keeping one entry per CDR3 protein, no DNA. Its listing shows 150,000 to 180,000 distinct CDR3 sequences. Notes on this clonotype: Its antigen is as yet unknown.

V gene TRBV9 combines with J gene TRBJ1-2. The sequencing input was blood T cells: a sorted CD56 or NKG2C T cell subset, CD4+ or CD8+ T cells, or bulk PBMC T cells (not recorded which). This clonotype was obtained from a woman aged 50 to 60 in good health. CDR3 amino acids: CASRGTESLYGYTF.